The rows below give T cell receptor beta chains drawn from one sample of a study of cytomegalovirus exposure and HLA in healthy donors. The assay was immunoSEQ multiplex PCR, and TCRdb's table has in-frame clones only and misses some. Altogether approximately 95,000 clones are present, under 85% being singletons, with the ten largest covering about 4%. Material for sequencing was PBMCs. These receptors all stem from a woman aged 40 to 50 in good health and CMV-seropositive. The CDR3 runs from the conserved cysteine through the conserved F or W. A D gene is named only where the DNA matches it firmly. Only some rows state a clone size, as once, few, many or a class for expanded clones.

D gene | clone size | J gene | V gene | CDR3 protein | CDR3 DNA
NA | once | TRBJ1-1 | TRBV5-1 | CASSFGGQSPSDTEAFF | TGCGCCAGCAGCTTCGGAGGACAGTCTCCTTCGGACACTGAAGCTTTCTTT
NA | NA | TRBJ2-7 | TRBV11-2 | CASSLEGTYVYEQYF | TGTGCCAGCAGCTTAGAGGGGACATATGTCTACGAGCAGTACTTC
NA | NA | TRBJ2-1 | TRBV15 | CATSRDPGTEQFF | TGTGCCACCAGCAGAGATCCTGGCACTGAGCAGTTCTTC
NA | few | TRBJ1-4 | TRBV9 | CASSVDLVTNEKLFF | TGTGCCAGCAGCGTAGACTTGGTAACTAATGAAAAACTGTTTTTT
TRBD2 | NA | TRBJ2-7 | TRBV2 | CASSETSGSSQQYF | TGTGCCAGCAGTGAGACTAGCGGGAGCAGCCAGCAGTACTTC
TRBD2 | NA | TRBJ2-1 | TRBV5-1 | CASSIISGSSYNEQFF | TGCGCCAGCAGCATTATTAGCGGGAGCTCCTACAATGAGCAGTTCTTC
NA | NA | TRBJ1-2 | TRBV6-1 | CASSRDSQNHYGYTF | TGTGCCAGCAGTCGCGACAGCCAAAATCACTATGGCTACACCTTC
NA | NA | TRBJ1-1 | TRBV4-1 | CASSQDGRSGRAFF | TGCGCCAGCAGCCAAGACGGGAGATCTGGGCGGGCTTTCTTT
NA | NA | TRBJ2-1 | TRBV29-1 | CSANRVVDEQFF | TGCAGCGCCAACAGGGTTGTCGATGAGCAGTTCTTC
TRBD1 | NA | TRBJ1-1 | TRBV18 | CASSPQDRGTEAFF | TGTGCCAGCTCACCGCAGGACAGGGGCACTGAAGCTTTCTTT
NA | NA | TRBJ1-2 | TRBV6-5 | CASSYGGGNYGYTF | TGTGCCAGCAGTTACGGGGGCGGAAACTATGGCTACACCTTC
NA | NA | TRBJ2-7 | TRBV28 | CASSPSSVYEQYF | TGTGCCAGCAGTCCCTCTAGCGTCTACGAGCAGTACTTC
NA | NA | TRBJ1-4 | TRBV30 | CAGVSRDEKLFF | TGTGCCGGAGTATCCAGGGATGAAAAACTGTTTTTT
TRBD2 | NA | TRBJ2-5 | TRBV2 | CASSEGGSSETQYF | TGTGCCAGCAGTGAGGGCGGGAGCTCAGAGACCCAGTACTTC
NA | NA | TRBJ1-5 | TRBV2 | CASRDIEHQPQHF | TGTGCCAGCAGGGACATAGAGCATCAGCCCCAGCATTTT
TRBD2 | few | TRBJ2-5 | TRBV11-2 | CASSLRLADQETQYF | TGTGCCAGCAGCTTACGACTAGCCGACCAAGAGACCCAGTACTTC
TRBD1 | NA | TRBJ1-1 | TRBV27 | CASSSGQGARWTEAFF | TGTGCCAGCAGTTCCGGACAGGGGGCGCGGTGGACTGAAGCTTTCTTT
NA | NA | TRBJ1-2 | TRBV5-6 | CASSALRRNGYTF | TGTGCCAGCAGCGCATTAAGGCGGAATGGCTACACCTTC
TRBD1 | NA | TRBJ1-1 | TRBV7-9 | CSSSHIAGQGNTEAFF | TGTTCCAGCAGCCATATTGCGGGACAGGGGAACACTGAAGCTTTCTTT
TRBD1 | NA | TRBJ2-5 | TRBV28 | CASRDSQETQYF | TGTGCCAGCCGGGACAGCCAAGAGACCCAGTACTTC
NA | once | TRBJ1-1 | TRBV6-5 | CASSYETGNTEAFF | TGTGCCAGCAGTTACGAGACAGGGAACACTGAAGCTTTCTTT
TRBD1 | NA | TRBJ1-4 | TRBV6-5 | CASSYATGGGYEKLFF | TGTGCCAGCAGTTACGCTACAGGGGGCGGGTATGAAAAACTGTTTTTT
NA | NA | TRBJ2-2 | TRBV21-1 | CASSPPRLAETGELFF | TGTGCCAGCAGCCCCCCTCGGCTAGCGGAGACGGGGGAGCTGTTTTTT
TRBD1 | NA | TRBJ2-1 | TRBV30 | CAWGSLQGIEQFF | TGTGCCTGGGGGAGCTTACAGGGGATTGAGCAGTTCTTC
NA | NA | TRBJ1-2 | TRBV27 | CASSFYGQGLNYGYTF | TGTGCCAGCAGTTTTTATGGTCAGGGCCTTAACTATGGCTACACCTTC
NA | NA | TRBJ2-5 | TRBV11-2 | CASSLQETQYF | TGTGCCAGCAGCTTACAGGAGACCCAGTACTTC
TRBD1 | NA | TRBJ2-5 | TRBV5-4 | CASSYPGTVQETQYF | TGTGCCAGCAGTTACCCCGGGACAGTTCAAGAGACCCAGTACTTC
TRBD2 | NA | TRBJ2-3 | TRBV29-1 | CSAGEGAGGVDTQYF | TGCAGCGCCGGAGAGGGGGCGGGAGGGGTAGATACGCAGTATTTT
NA | NA | TRBJ2-3 | TRBV5-6 | CASSSDLGSTDTQYF | TGTGCCAGCAGCTCCGACCTAGGCAGCACAGATACGCAGTATTTT
TRBD1 | NA | TRBJ2-5 | TRBV5-4 | CASSPRQGVGETQYF | TGTGCCAGCAGCCCCAGACAGGGGGTGGGAGAGACCCAGTACTTC
TRBD1 | few | TRBJ1-2 | TRBV28 | CASSFPRTGGFGGYTF | TGTGCCAGCAGTTTTCCCAGGACAGGGGGCTTCGGGGGCTACACCTTC
NA | NA | TRBJ2-1 | TRBV6-6 | CATSPGGEQFF | TGTGCCACCTCACCCGGGGGTGAGCAGTTCTTC
NA | NA | TRBJ1-2 | TRBV19 | CASSTWQGRDGYTF | TGTGCCAGTAGTACTTGGCAGGGTCGAGATGGCTACACCTTC
TRBD1 | NA | TRBJ1-4 | TRBV15 | CATSRGQGNEKLFF | TGTGCCACCAGCAGAGGACAGGGGAACGAAAAACTGTTTTTT
NA | NA | TRBJ2-5 | TRBV5-4 | CASSLARGLPETQYF | TGTGCCAGCAGCCTAGCTCGGGGTCTTCCGGAGACCCAGTACTTC
TRBD1 | NA | TRBJ1-1 | TRBV10-2 | CASSEPRGGRTEAFF | TGCGCCAGCAGTGAGCCCAGAGGGGGCAGGACTGAAGCTTTCTTT
NA | NA | TRBJ1-2 | TRBV5-1 | CASRLDGGGGNYGYTF | TGCGCCAGCAGGTTGGACGGGGGAGGAGGCAACTATGGCTACACCTTC
NA | NA | TRBJ2-7 | TRBV1 | CTSSQSIAKCSYEQYF | TGCACCAGCAGCCAATCTATAGCGAAGTGTTCCTACGAGCAGTACTTC
NA | few | TRBJ2-5 | TRBV18 | CASSRQRGTLETQYF | TGTGCCAGCTCCCGGCAACGTGGGACTTTAGAGACCCAGTACTTC
NA | once | TRBJ2-2 | TRBV5-1 | CASSPAAGQGGELFF | TGCGCCAGCAGCCCCGCGGCGGGGCAGGGCGGGGAGCTGTTTTTT
NA | NA | TRBJ1-2 | TRBV25-1 | CASSGTNYGYTF | TGTGCCAGCAGTGGTACTAACTATGGCTACACCTTC
NA | NA | TRBJ2-1 | TRBV27 | CASSLSWSSYNEQFF | TGTGCCAGCAGTTTATCGTGGAGCTCCTACAATGAGCAGTTCTTC
NA | NA | TRBJ1-2 | TRBV14 | CASSQDFYGYTF | TGTGCCAGCAGCCAAGACTTCTATGGCTACACCTTC
TRBD2 | NA | TRBJ2-1 | TRBV4-1 | CASSQGLALRNEQFF | TGCGCCAGCAGCCAAGGACTAGCCCTCCGGAATGAGCAGTTCTTC
NA | once | TRBJ1-5 | TRBV2 | CASSQGSNQPQHF | TGTGCCAGCAGCCAGGGTAGCAATCAGCCCCAGCATTTT
TRBD2 | NA | TRBJ2-4 | TRBV11-2 | CASSLGLAGGPPYF | TGTGCCAGCAGCTTGGGACTAGCGGGAGGGCCCCCGTACTTC
NA | NA | TRBJ1-2 | TRBV4-1 | CASSQVGAGGYTF | TGCGCCAGCAGCCAAGTGGGGGCCGGGGGCTACACCTTC
NA | NA | TRBJ2-2 | TRBV7-9 | CASSLGTANTGELFF | TGTGCCAGCAGCTTAGGTACGGCGAACACCGGGGAGCTGTTTTTT
NA | NA | TRBJ2-1 | TRBV5-1 | CASRRDGSAREQFF | TGCGCCAGCAGAAGAGACGGTAGCGCCCGTGAGCAGTTCTTC
NA | NA | TRBJ2-7 | TRBV7-9 | CASSLAQGYEQYF | TGTGCCAGCAGCTTAGCGCAGGGCTACGAGCAGTACTTC
TRBD1 | few | TRBJ2-7 | TRBV7-8 | CASSLTPGQGSHEQYF | TGTGCCAGCAGCTTAACCCCGGGACAGGGGTCCCACGAGCAGTACTTC
NA | once | TRBJ1-2 | TRBV2 | CASSVEGAYGYTF | TGTGCCAGCAGTGTAGAGGGAGCCTATGGCTACACCTTC
TRBD1 | NA | TRBJ2-1 | TRBV2 | CASSDPGQGGEQFF | TGTGCCAGCAGTGACCCGGGACAGGGTGGGGAGCAGTTCTTC